The rows below give T cell receptor beta chains drawn from one sample of a study of identical twins. TCRdb re-called the 5' RACE reads through MiXCR, storing one row per CDR3 protein. The table shows nearly 900,000 distinct CDR3 sequences, with 9% to 15% occurring only once. The sample was also reused in another study, on yellow fever vaccine responses in identical twins.

Sequenced sample: PBMCs. All receptors derive from a woman between 18 and 30 years old in good health. The CDR3 runs from the conserved cysteine through the conserved F or W. The D gene is left open where the match is weak. Clone size is stated in some rows and not others, as once, few, many or a class when expanded.

abundance	v_gene	d_gene	j_gene	CDR3nt	CDR3aa
many	TRBV12-3/TRBV12-4	NA	TRBJ1-1	TGTGCCAGCAGTCCACGGGGGCCGCGGACTGAAGCTTTCTTT	CASSPRGPRTEAFF
few	TRBV5-5	NA	TRBJ1-4	TGTGCCAGCAGCACGGACCCCGGACACGACGAAAAACTGTTTTTT	CASSTDPGHDEKLFF
few	TRBV7-2	NA	TRBJ1-2	TGTGCCAGCAGCTCAATCCAGGGACCCGGCTACACCTTC	CASSSIQGPGYTF
few	TRBV4-1	NA	TRBJ1-1	TGCGCCAGCAGCCAAGATCACACTGAAGCTTTCTTT	CASSQDHTEAFF
NA	TRBV12-3/TRBV12-4	TRBD1	TRBJ2-4	TGTGCCAGCAGTTCCAGACAGGGTCTTTACTTC	CASSSRQGLYF
once	TRBV3-1	NA	TRBJ2-2	TGTGCCACCAGCCAAGGATCTGGGTTAACCGGGGAGCTGTTTTTT	CATSQGSGLTGELFF
few	TRBV4-1	TRBD1	TRBJ2-5	TGCGCCAGCAGCCAAGCCTGGGACAGGGAAGGTGGAGAGACCCAGTACTTC	CASSQAWDREGGETQYF
NA	TRBV5-1	TRBD2	TRBJ2-7	TGCGCCAGCAGCAAGGGACTAGCGGGAGCAGCCCACGAGCAGTACTTC	CASSKGLAGAAHEQYF
many	TRBV4-1	NA	TRBJ1-4	TGCGCCAGCAGCCAAGGGGGGACAACTAATGAAAAACTGTTTTTT	CASSQGGTTNEKLFF
NA	TRBV19	NA	TRBJ2-2	TGTGCCAGTAGTATCGCGGGGACCGGGGAGCTGTTTTTT	CASSIAGTGELFF
NA	TRBV7-8	TRBD1	TRBJ2-7	TGTGCCAGCAGCTGGGACAGGCGCTACGAGCAGTACTTC	CASSWDRRYEQYF
many	TRBV29-1	TRBD2	TRBJ2-1	TGCAGCGTTGAGGGAGCGGGGGGGTACCATGAGCAGTTCTTC	CSVEGAGGYHEQFF
NA	TRBV28	NA	TRBJ2-7	TGTGCCAGCAGTACCCGGACAGCCTACGAGCAGTACTTC	CASSTRTAYEQYF
NA	TRBV10-3	NA	TRBJ2-3	TGTGCCATCAAGGAAGACGACGCGCAGTATTTT	CAIKEDDAQYF
NA	TRBV4-1	NA	TRBJ2-1	TGCGCCAGCAGCCTAAACGCGGACCCACCCAACAATGAGCAGTTCTTC	CASSLNADPPNNEQFF
NA	TRBV5-1	NA	TRBJ1-6	TGCGCCAGCAGCTTGGACTGGAATTCACCCCTCCACTTT	CASSLDWNSPLHF
NA	TRBV24-1	NA	TRBJ2-7	TGTGCCACCAGTGATCCTTCCTCCTACGAGCAGTACTTC	CATSDPSSYEQYF
few	TRBV12-3/TRBV12-4	NA	TRBJ1-6	TGTGCCAGCAGTGCCTCAGGGACGGGATCACCCCTCCACTTT	CASSASGTGSPLHF
many	TRBV12-3/TRBV12-4	NA	TRBJ2-6	TGTGCCAGCAGTTTGCGGGACAAGCCTCACGTCCTGACTTTC	CASSLRDKPHVLTF
NA	TRBV29-1	NA	TRBJ2-1	TGCAGCGTTGAGAGGCAGGGATTTTGGGTCTTC	CSVERQGFWVF
NA	TRBV6-2/TRBV6-3	TRBD2	TRBJ2-1	TGTGCCAGCAGCCTGACTAGCGGGAGGGAAAAGTCCTACAATGAGCAGTTCTTC	CASSLTSGREKSYNEQFF
many	TRBV3-1	NA	TRBJ2-2	TGTGCCAGCAGCCAAGTTGGGGGCTGGGGGGAGCTGTTTTTT	CASSQVGGWGELFF
few	TRBV5-4	NA	TRBJ1-6	TGTGCCAGCAGCCCTCGGGAGCAAAATTCACCCCTCCACTTT	CASSPREQNSPLHF
NA	TRBV19	NA	TRBJ1-6	TGTGCCAGTAGTATGTGGAGGGCCGATAATTCACCCCTCCACTTT	CASSMWRADNSPLHF
NA	TRBV20-1	NA	TRBJ2-2	TGCAGTGCTAGAGGAGGTTTTGGGGTTCCCGGGGAGCTGTTTTTT	CSARGGFGVPGELFF
NA	TRBV2	TRBD1	TRBJ1-1	TGTGCCAGCACGACAGGGACGGGTGTAATGAACACTGAAGCTTTCTTT	CASTTGTGVMNTEAFF
few	TRBV5-1	TRBD2	TRBJ2-1	TGCGCCAGCAGCTTGGGGGGACTAGCGGACAATGAGCAGTTCTTC	CASSLGGLADNEQFF
few	TRBV20-1	TRBD2	TRBJ2-7	TGCAGTGCTAGAGATGATCGGGAGGGCACCTACGAGCAGTACTTC	CSARDDREGTYEQYF
few	TRBV20-1	NA	TRBJ2-7	TGCAGTGCTAGAATAGGTCAGTACGAGCAGTACTTC	CSARIGQYEQYF
NA	TRBV20-1	NA	TRBJ2-1	TGCAGTGCCAGTCTTACCCCTACAGAGCAGTTCTTC	CSASLTPTEQFF
few	TRBV6-1	NA	TRBJ2-1	TGTGCCAGCAGTGAACCCGCCTACAATGAGCAGTTCTTC	CASSEPAYNEQFF
NA	TRBV18	NA	TRBJ2-3	TGTGCCAGCTCACCATTCGGCGACAGCCTTATAAGCACAGATACGCAGTATTTT	CASSPFGDSLISTDTQYF
many	TRBV10-3	TRBD1	TRBJ2-5	TGTGCCATCAGCGCAGGGGGTGGAGAGACCCAGTACTTC	CAISAGGGETQYF
NA	TRBV28	TRBD2	TRBJ2-1	TGTGCCAGCAGTGCTAGCGGGGGGGTCTACAATGAGCAGTTCTTC	CASSASGGVYNEQFF
few	TRBV12-5	TRBD1	TRBJ2-1	TGTGCTAGTGGTCCCGGGACAGGGGGCAAGAATGAGCAGTTCTTC	CASGPGTGGKNEQFF
many	TRBV7-3	TRBD1	TRBJ1-2	TGTGCCAGCAGCTTAGAAAGGGGGCCTAACTATGGCTACACCTTC	CASSLERGPNYGYTF
NA	TRBV20-1	NA	TRBJ2-7	TGCAGTGCTAGAGAGGGCTTAATCTACGAGCAGTACTTC	CSAREGLIYEQYF
NA	TRBV12-3/TRBV12-4	NA	TRBJ2-7	TGTGCCAGCAGTTTGGCTAGGCGAGAGCAGTACTTC	CASSLARREQYF
NA	TRBV4-1	NA	TRBJ1-3	TGCGCCAGCAGCCAAGCCTCCTCTTCCGGAAACACCATATATTTT	CASSQASSSGNTIYF
NA	TRBV11-2	NA	TRBJ2-2	TGTGCCAGCCTCCTCGGGCAGGGTAGTCCCGGGGAGCTGTTTTTT	CASLLGQGSPGELFF
NA	TRBV5-1	TRBD2	TRBJ2-5	TGCGCCAGCAGTATCGGGGTAGCGGGTGAGACCCAGTACTTC	CASSIGVAGETQYF
many	TRBV29-1	NA	TRBJ2-3	TGCAGCGTTGACTTAACCAACACAGATACGCAGTATTTT	CSVDLTNTDTQYF
few	TRBV29-1	NA	TRBJ1-1	TGCAGCGTTTGCGGACGGATGAACACTGAAGCTTTCTTT	CSVCGRMNTEAFF
NA	TRBV20-1	NA	TRBJ1-3	TGCAGTGCTAGATACCCAGGGGATCCTCTCGCCATATATTTT	CSARYPGDPLAIYF
NA	TRBV29-1	TRBD2	TRBJ2-7	TGCAGCGTTGAAACGGGAGGGGACTACGAGCAGTACTTC	CSVETGGDYEQYF
many	TRBV19	NA	TRBJ1-6	TGTGCCAGTAGTATTTGGACGCAGGATTCACCCCTCCACTTT	CASSIWTQDSPLHF
few	TRBV28	NA	TRBJ1-2	TGTGCCAGCAGTTCCGACCCAAAGTATGGCTACACCTTC	CASSSDPKYGYTF
few	TRBV9	NA	TRBJ2-1	TGTGCCAGCAGCCCCGGAGGAGCGGTGTCCTACAATGAGCAGTTCTTC	CASSPGGAVSYNEQFF